These 24 T cell receptor beta chains were sequenced from one sample in a study of blood T cell repertoires in COVID-19. Sequencing was performed with immunoSEQ multiplex PCR; in TCRdb, only in-frame clones are kept and a portion is missing. The data contain 47,000 or so clones, 81% of them singletons. Sequencing used peripheral blood. The receptors were gathered from a woman older than 75 with COVID-19, enrolled during active disease.

This clone was seen a handful of times. The rearrangement joins TRBV14 to TRBJ1-2; TRBD1 might be the D (5 bases). Germline V gene sequence: CDR1 SGHDN, CDR2 FVKESK. The V end was cut by 0 bases, the J end by 8 bases, with 10 bases between. The CDR3 spans 13 residues. The CDR3 loop reads CASSQDRTGGYTF. The CDR3 region has the DNA TGTGCCAGCAGCCAAGATCGCACAGGAGGCTACACCTTC.

The chain couples TRBV18 to TRBJ1-5, with D perhaps TRBD1 (5 bases). Germline V gives CDR1 KGHSH, CDR2 LQKENI. This CDR3 is 15 amino acids long. The V end was cut by 1 base, the J end by 7 bases, with 14 bases between. This CDR3 reads CASSPQDRGVQPQHF. CDR3 coding DNA: TGTGCCAGCTCACCACAGGACCGGGGGGTACAGCCCCAGCATTTT.

The rearrangement uses TRBV2 and TRBJ2-7, with 7 nucleotides matching TRBD1. This CDR3 is 11 amino acids long. With V trimmed by 7 bases and J by 9 bases, 6 bases remained unmatched. Per the germline V gene, CDR1 is SNHLY and CDR2 is FYNNEI. CDR3 in amino acids: CASKRQGGQYF. The DNA of the CDR3 is TGTGCCAGCAAACGACAGGGTGGGCAGTACTTC.

This chain links TRBV6-5 with TRBJ1-5; 7 bases align to TRBD1. This CDR3 has 14 amino acids. Trimming removed 6 bases from V and 6 bases from J; junction bases left unmatched: 8. Germline CDR1 is MNHEY and CDR2 is SVGAGI. Here the CDR3 reads CASRPRTGVQPQHF. The CDR3 DNA sequence: TGTGCCAGCAGGCCCCGGACAGGAGTTCAGCCCCAGCATTTT.

The V call is TRBV7-9, the J call TRBJ2-5, with 13 nucleotides matching TRBD2. The germline gives CDR1 SEHNR, CDR2 FQNEAQ (reference sequence). The V gene end was trimmed by 4 bases and the J gene end by 5 bases; junction bases not matched to a gene: 4. The CDR3 consists of 15 residues. CDR3 nucleotides: TGTGCCAGCAGCTCGGGGACTAGCGGGACGGAGACCCAGTACTTC. It specifies CASSSGTSGTETQYF.

The V gene is TRBV6-5, the J gene TRBJ1-6, with D perhaps TRBD1 (5 bases). This CDR3 has 14 amino acids. Germline loops: CDR1 MNHEY, CDR2 SVGAGI. The ends were cut back, 6 bases at V and 7 bases at J, with 13 bases in the middle. The CDR3 sequence is CASSPAGDNSPLHF. CDR3 DNA sequence: TGTGCCAGCAGCCCAGCGGGGGACAATTCACCCCTCCACTTT.

This clone was picked up a small number of times. This chain connects TRBV7-9 to TRBJ2-2, with 7 bases aligning to TRBD1. The V gene end was trimmed by 2 bases and the J gene end by 4 bases; junction bases not matched to a gene: 4. This CDR3 has 15 amino acids. From germline, CDR1 is SEHNR and CDR2 FQNEAQ (reference sequence). CDR3 sequence (DNA): TGTGCCAGCAGCTTAAGGGGGCCGGGCACCGGGGAGCTGTTTTTT. It codes for CASSLRGPGTGELFF.

This clone appeared once. V and J are TRBV30 and TRBJ2-1; D gene ambiguous. Germline lookup yields CDR1 GTSNPN and CDR2 SVGIG (reference sequence). This CDR3 comprises 14 residues. Trimming removed 0 bases from V and 4 bases from J, with 10 bases in between. CDR3 in amino acids: CAWSVHPLYNEQFF. The CDR3 coding sequence is TGTGCCTGGAGTGTACACCCTTTATACAATGAGCAGTTCTTC. The variable domain in full, with the rest retrieved from reference TRBV30 and TRBJ2-1, is SQTIHQWPATLVQPVGSPLSLECTVEGTSNPNLYWYRQAAGRGLQLLFYSVGIGQISSEVPQNLSASRPQDRQFILSSKKLLLSDSGFYLCAWSVHPLYNEQFFGPGTRLTVL.

The chain links TRBV6-5 to TRBJ1-2; D gene ambiguous. This CDR3 has 13 amino acids. Germline V CDR1 and CDR2: MNHEY, SVGAGI. Trimming pared 6 bases from V and 3 bases from J, leaving 11 bases between. The CDR3 loop reads CASRVPGYYGYTF. The CDR3 DNA is TGTGCCAGCAGGGTCCCGGGTTACTATGGCTACACCTTC.

The V gene is TRBV7-9, the J gene TRBJ2-1; 10 bases align to TRBD2. The CDR3 runs to 14 residues. The germline gives CDR1 SEHNR, CDR2 FQNEAQ (reference sequence). The junction had 11 bases not matched to a gene; V was cut back by 4 bases and J by 14 bases. The CDR3 DNA reads TGTGCCAGCAGCTCCGGGCTAGCGGGAGCCATAAAGTTCTTC. This sequence encodes CASSSGLAGAIKFF.

This chain uses TRBV15 with TRBJ1-3; no clear D. The V end was cut by 1 base, the J end by 3 bases, with 4 bases between. Germline V gene lookup returns CDR1 LNHNV and CDR2 YYDKDF (reference sequence). CDR3 length: 13 residues. CDR3 sequence reads: CATSRGVGNTIYF. In DNA form, the CDR3 reads TGTGCCACCAGCAGAGGCGTTGGAAACACCATATATTTT. Variable domain in full (rest from reference TRBV15 and TRBJ1-3): DAMVIQNPRYQVTQFGKPVTLSCSQTLNHNVMYWYQQKSSQAPKLLFHYYDKDFNNEADTPDNFQSRRPNTSFCFLDIRSPGLGDTAMYLCATSRGVGNTIYFGEGSWLTVV.

The chain couples TRBV24-1 to TRBJ2-7, with 9 bases fitting TRBD1. CDR3 size: 16 residues. V dropped 1 base and J dropped 5; count of bases not matched to a gene: 8. From germline, CDR1 is KGHDR and CDR2 SFDVKD. The CDR3 here is CATSDFGQGRAHEQYF. The CDR3 coding sequence is TGTGCCACCAGTGATTTCGGACAGGGGCGTGCGCACGAGCAGTACTTC.

The V gene is TRBV11-2, the J gene TRBJ2-7; 13 bases fit TRBD2. This CDR3 has 14 amino acids. Germline CDR1 is SGHAT and CDR2 is FQNNGV. After removal of 4 bases from V and 6 bases from J, the junction contained 3 bases not matched to a gene. The DNA of the CDR3 is TGTGCCAGCAGCTCCGGACTAGCGGGAGTCGAGCAGTACTTC. This gives the protein CASSSGLAGVEQYF.

The V gene is TRBV28, the J gene TRBJ2-2; TRBD2 agrees at 12 bases. The germline V gene encodes CDR1 MDHEN and CDR2 SYDVKM. The trim removed 6 bases at V and 4 bases at J, leaving 6 bases unmatched. CDR3 length: 16 residues. The CDR3 DNA is TGTGCCAGCAGCTTACCGGGACTAGCGGGCACCGGGGAGCTGTTTTTT. Translated: CASSLPGLAGTGELFF.

V is TRBV5-1 and J is TRBJ2-3; a possible D gene is TRBD2 (6 bases). Germline lookup yields CDR1 SGHRS and CDR2 YFSETQ. V dropped 4 bases and J dropped 2 bases, with 14 bases sitting between them. The CDR3 runs to 15 residues. The CDR3 DNA reads as TGCGCCAGCAGCACCAGCGGGCCGTTCACAGATACGCAGTATTTT. This translates into CASSTSGPFTDTQYF.

The V gene is TRBV7-9, the J gene TRBJ1-3, with 9 bases lining up with TRBD1. V dropped 5 bases and J dropped 0; count of bases not matched to a gene: 5. The CDR3 loop spans 16 amino acids. CDR1 is SEHNR and CDR2 is FQNEAQ in the germline V gene (reference sequence). The CDR3 here is CASSDGTGSSGNTIYF. The DNA for the CDR3 is TGTGCCAGCAGCGACGGGACAGGGTCCTCTGGAAACACCATATATTTT.

The CDR3: CATSSRDRGFPEQYF. CDR3 nucleotides: TGTGCCACCAGCAGCCGGGACAGGGGGTTCCCCGAGCAGTACTTC. The gene calls are TRBV15 and TRBJ2-7, with 11 bases fitting TRBD1. CDR1 and CDR2 from the germline V gene are LNHNV and YYDKDF (reference sequence). The CDR3 spans 15 residues. Germline trimming cut 3 bases from V and 6 bases from J; bases unmatched to any gene: 7.

The table lists this clone with a count of one. The chain uses TRBV18 and TRBJ1-4; 11 nucleotides match TRBD1. V lost 3 bases and J lost 4; bases outside the gene matches: 1. CDR1 is KGHSH and CDR2 is LQKENI in the germline V gene. The CDR3 extends over 15 amino acids. CDR3 sequence: CASSPGTGGNEKLFF. The CDR3 nucleotides are TGTGCCAGCTCACCGGGGACAGGGGGTAATGAAAAACTGTTTTTT. Combining the CDR3 with reference TRBV18 and TRBJ1-4 gives the whole variable domain NAGVMQNPRHLVRRRGQEARLRCSPMKGHSHVYWYRQLPEEGLKFMVYLQKENIIDESGMPKERFSAEFPKEGPSILRIQQVVRGDSAAYFCASSPGTGGNEKLFFGSGTQLSVL.

The J gene is TRBJ2-1, the V gene TRBV6-5; D not certain. The CDR3 totals 12 residues. Trimming removed 6 bases from V and 5 bases from J, with 8 bases in between. Germline V gene sequence: CDR1 MNHEY, CDR2 SVGAGI. This CDR3 reads CASSSRNNEQFF. In nucleotides, the CDR3 is TGTGCCAGCAGCTCGAGGAACAATGAGCAGTTCTTC.

The genes are TRBV2 and TRBJ2-3; TRBD2 agrees at 8 bases. The CDR3 is made up of 16 amino acids. Germline V gene sequence: CDR1 SNHLY, CDR2 FYNNEI. V shed 2 bases, J shed 0 bases, and the junction held 4 bases outside the gene matches. CDR3 nucleotides: TGTGCCAGCAGTGAATCGGCTAGCGGGAGCACAGATACGCAGTATTTT. As protein: CASSESASGSTDTQYF. Variable domain in full (rest from reference TRBV2 and TRBJ2-3): EPEVTQTPSHQVTQMGQEVILRCVPISNHLYFYWYRQILGQKVEFLVSFYNNEISEKSEIFDDQFSVERPDGSNFTLKIRSTKLEDSAMYFCASSESASGSTDTQYFGPGTRLTVL.

The chain carries TRBV25-1 and TRBJ1-5, with D possibly TRBD1 on 5 matching bases. Trimming cost V 4 bases and J 6 bases, with 13 bases left between them. The CDR3 runs to 14 residues. Germline lookup yields CDR1 MGHDK and CDR2 SYGVNS. Here the CDR3 reads CASSVAGDGQPQHF. CDR3 nucleotides: TGTGCCAGCAGTGTAGCGGGGGACGGTCAGCCCCAGCATTTT.

The chain links TRBV27 to TRBJ2-1; 14 nucleotides align to TRBD2. Germline CDR1 and CDR2: MNHEY and SMNVEV (reference sequence). V shed 6 bases, J shed 10 bases, and the junction held 8 bases outside the gene matches. The CDR3 is made up of 15 amino acids. CDR3 in DNA: TGTGCCAGCAGCAGTCGACTAGCGGGAGGGCCCGAGCAGTTCTTC. It encodes CASSSRLAGGPEQFF.

This sequence joins TRBV9 and TRBJ1-3; D is ambiguous. Germline CDR1 reads SGDLS; CDR2 reads YYNGEE. This CDR3 is built from 15 residues. V was pared by 2 bases and J by 0 bases, with 9 bases between. The CDR3 loop reads CASSVSSSSGNTIYF. The CDR3 DNA follows: TGTGCCAGCAGCGTTAGTAGTAGCTCTGGAAACACCATATATTTT. Full variable domain (rest looked up from reference TRBV9 and TRBJ1-3): DSGVTQTPKHLITATGQRVTLRCSPRSGDLSVYWYQQSLDQGLQFLIQYYNGEERAKGNILERFSAQQFPDLHSELNLSSLELGDSALYFCASSVSSSSGNTIYFGEGSWLTVV.

CDR3 in amino acids: CASSQVLAPTGQPQHF. The CDR3 DNA follows: TGCGCCAGCAGCCAAGTATTGGCCCCGACGGGACAGCCCCAGCATTTT. The V call is TRBV4-1, the J call TRBJ1-5, with D unresolved. The V end lost 1 base, the J end lost 7 bases, and 17 bases lay between the germline ends. Germline V gene lookup returns CDR1 MGHRA and CDR2 YSYEKL. The CDR3 runs 16 residues.